Listed here are 14 T cell receptor beta chains from one sample, sequenced in a study of sequential checkpoint blockade in melanoma. Treatment described: randomized to nivolumab then ipilimumab (arm A) or the reverse (arm B). TCRdb's copy holds only in-frame clones and misses some; the assay was immunoSEQ multiplex PCR. Counted here are about 26,000 clones, about three quarters occurring once; the ten biggest clones make up around 23%. The input for sequencing was CD8+ T cells sorted from blood (inferred from file names), taken from a patient given nivolumab and ipilimumab in sequence. These TCRs come from a human donor with melanoma.

V and J are TRBV19 and TRBJ2-1, with 7 bases matching TRBD2. The V gene end was trimmed by 5 bases and the J gene end by 8 bases; junction bases not matched to a gene: 12. Germline CDR1 is LNHDA and CDR2 is SQIVND (reference sequence). CDR3 length: 15 residues. The CDR3 is CASSYGAGFLDEQFF. CDR3 nucleotides: TGTGCCAGTAGTTATGGAGCGGGATTTCTCGATGAGCAGTTCTTC.

This clone was detected only a few times. The chain combines TRBV5-4 with TRBJ2-7; TRBD1 aligns across 7 bases. V dropped 1 base and J dropped 4; count of bases not matched to a gene: 5. This CDR3 is built from 14 residues. CDR1 is SGHNT and CDR2 is YYREEE in the germline V gene (reference sequence). CDR3 in amino acids: CASSLLGQPYEQYF. The CDR3 DNA reads as TGTGCCAGCAGCTTGTTGGGACAGCCTTACGAGCAGTACTTC.

The chain uses TRBV4-3 and TRBJ2-7, with a tentative D call TRBD2 (5 bases). The CDR3 sequence is 15 residues long. Germline V gene sequence: CDR1 LGHNA, CDR2 YSLEER. Trimming stripped 0 bases from V and 2 bases from J, with 11 bases between. The CDR3 here is CASSQDPSGTYEQYF. DNA for the CDR3: TGCGCCAGCAGCCAAGATCCAAGCGGAACCTACGAGCAGTACTTC.

The chain has TRBV10-3 and TRBJ2-5, with 7 bases that match TRBD1. This CDR3 has 13 amino acids. Looked up from germline, CDR1 is ENHRY and CDR2 is SYGVKD. Trimming cost V 4 bases and J 3 bases; bases outside gene matches: 2. DNA for the CDR3: TGTGCCATCAGTGTGGACAGGAAAGAGACCCAGTACTTC. It specifies CAISVDRKETQYF.

This chain connects TRBV29-1 to TRBJ2-6; TRBD1 is a possible D gene (6 bases). The CDR3 spans 15 residues. Germline CDR1 reads SQVTM; CDR2 reads ANQGSEA. V shed 6 bases and J shed 0 bases, with 12 bases lying between them. The DNA for the CDR3 is TGCAGCGTATTAACAGGGCCCTCTGGGGCCAACGTCCTGACTTTC. As protein: CSVLTGPSGANVLTF.

This chain connects TRBV27 to TRBJ1-5; D call uncertain. V was clipped by 5 bases and J by 4 bases, with 12 bases between them. CDR3 length: 14 residues. Germline V gene data show CDR1 as MNHEY and CDR2 as SMNVEV (reference sequence). The CDR3 DNA sequence: TGTGCCAGCAGTCCCCCGCCGGGGAATCAGCCCCAGCATTTT. This translates into CASSPPPGNQPQHF.

The V call is TRBV14, the J call TRBJ2-7, with D maybe TRBD2 (5 bases). V lost 0 bases and J lost 6, with 9 bases in between. There are 13 residues in the CDR3. From germline, CDR1 is SGHDN and CDR2 FVKESK. The CDR3: CASSQEGGLEQYF. The CDR3 DNA sequence: TGTGCCAGCAGCCAAGAAGGAGGACTCGAGCAGTACTTC.

The CDR3 bases are TGTGCCAGCAGTACAACGGACAGGGGCCCGTACACTGAAGCTTTCTTT. Translation: CASSTTDRGPYTEAFF. The chain joins TRBV27 to TRBJ1-1, with 9 bases identical to TRBD1. CDR3 size: 16 residues. J was trimmed by 3 bases and V by 5 bases; bases with no gene match: 10. The germline gives CDR1 MNHEY, CDR2 SMNVEV (reference sequence).

The V call is TRBV9, the J call TRBJ1-2, with 10 bases matching TRBD1. The CDR3 spans 16 residues. The trim removed 3 bases at V and 6 bases at J, leaving 11 bases unmatched. CDR1 is SGDLS, CDR2 YYNGEE, per germline. The CDR3 protein is CASSGGQGSWVDGYTF. CDR3 sequence (DNA): TGTGCCAGCAGCGGGGGACAGGGGTCTTGGGTGGATGGCTACACCTTC.

This chain links TRBV28 with TRBJ1-2; 9 bases match TRBD1. CDR3 length equals 15 residues. Trimming cost V 4 bases and J 2 bases; bases outside gene matches: 5. Germline lookup yields CDR1 MDHEN and CDR2 SYDVKM. The CDR3 DNA reads as TGTGCCAGCAGTTCGCACGGGACAGGGAACTATGGCTACACCTTC. Residues: CASSSHGTGNYGYTF.

The chain uses TRBV27 and TRBJ2-7, with TRBD2 matching over 15 bases. The germline V gene encodes CDR1 MNHEY and CDR2 SMNVEV (reference sequence). V gave up 6 bases and J gave up 3 bases; unmatched junction bases: 0. This CDR3 spans 14 amino acids. This CDR3 is CASRGLAGGYEQYF. CDR3 sequence (DNA): TGTGCCAGCAGGGGACTAGCGGGAGGCTACGAGCAGTACTTC.

V gene TRBV5-8 combines with J gene TRBJ2-3, with D maybe TRBD1 (6 bases). This CDR3 region has 16 residues. Deletions cut 4 bases from V and 3 bases from J, with 18 bases between. CDR1 is SGHTS and CDR2 is YDEGEE in the germline V gene. CDR3 sequence: CASSRDTLETTDTQYF. In DNA, the CDR3 is TGTGCCAGCAGCCGGGACACTCTAGAAACGACAGATACGCAGTATTTT.

In this sample, this clone turned up a few times. This chain links TRBV7-8 with TRBJ2-1; no clear D gene. Germline assignment: CDR1 SGHVS and CDR2 FQNEAQ. This CDR3 is built from 11 residues. Trimming took 5 bases from V and 10 from J, leaving 9 bases between them. CDR3 bases: TGTGCCAGCAGCGAGTTACAGGAGCAGTTCTTC. Residues: CASSELQEQFF.

The chain links TRBV7-9 to TRBJ1-1; 10 positions match TRBD1. CDR1 SEHNR and CDR2 FQNEAQ come from the germline V gene (reference sequence). J lost 6 bases, V lost 3 bases, and 7 bases had no gene match. The CDR3 extends over 15 amino acids. CDR3: CASSFGQGEDAEAFF. The CDR3 DNA sequence: TGTGCCAGCAGCTTCGGACAGGGGGAAGACGCTGAAGCTTTCTTT. Variable domain in full (rest from reference TRBV7-9 and TRBJ1-1): DTGVSQNPRHKITKRGQNVTFRCDPISEHNRLYWYRQTLGQGPEFLTYFQNEAQLEKSRLLSDRFSAERPKGSFSTLEIQRTEQGDSAMYLCASSFGQGEDAEAFFGQGTRLTVV.